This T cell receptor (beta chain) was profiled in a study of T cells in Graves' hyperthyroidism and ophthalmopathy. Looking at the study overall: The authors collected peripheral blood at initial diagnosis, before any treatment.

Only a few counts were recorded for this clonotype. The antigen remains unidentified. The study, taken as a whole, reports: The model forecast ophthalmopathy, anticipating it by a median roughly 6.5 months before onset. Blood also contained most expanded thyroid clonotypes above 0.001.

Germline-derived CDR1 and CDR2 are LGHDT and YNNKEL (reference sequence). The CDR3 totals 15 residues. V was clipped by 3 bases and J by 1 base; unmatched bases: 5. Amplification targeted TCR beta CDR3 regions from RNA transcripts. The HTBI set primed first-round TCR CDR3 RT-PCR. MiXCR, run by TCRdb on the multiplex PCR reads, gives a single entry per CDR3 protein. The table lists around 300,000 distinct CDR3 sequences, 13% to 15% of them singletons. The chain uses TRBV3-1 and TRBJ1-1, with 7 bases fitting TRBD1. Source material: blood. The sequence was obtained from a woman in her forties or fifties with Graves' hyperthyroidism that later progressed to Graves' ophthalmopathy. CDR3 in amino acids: CASSHLDRPNTEAFF. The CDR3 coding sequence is TGTGCCAGCAGCCACTTGGACAGGCCGAACACTGAAGCTTTCTTT.